The next 16 T cell receptor beta chains were all read from a single sample in a study of blood T cell repertoires in COVID-19 (dated by TCRdb to 2020 to 2022). Library method: the immunoSEQ multiplex PCR assay. TCRdb took over this immuneACCESS table, retaining in-frame rearrangements with V and J assigned. Such tables are incomplete; in checked studies, under half of the missing clones stem from an unresolved V gene, and the remainder is unexplained. For this sample the table gives about 200,000 clones, of which approximately 87% were detected only once. The ten biggest clones cover 0.6% to 0.9% of the sample. Sequenced: peripheral blood. The receptor source for this set is a woman in her 70s with acute or convalescent COVID-19.

The rearrangement uses TRBV5-4 and TRBJ1-6; 10 bases are shared with TRBD1. With V trimmed by 3 bases and J by 6 bases, 6 bases remained unmatched. Germline CDR1 reads SGHNT; CDR2 reads YYREEE (reference sequence). The length of the CDR3 is 16 residues. The chain's CDR3 is CASSYGQGVGNSPLHF. CDR3 in DNA: TGTGCCAGCAGCTACGGACAGGGGGTTGGTAATTCACCCCTCCACTTT. The variable domain in full, completed from reference TRBV5-4 and TRBJ1-6, reads ETGVTQSPTHLIKTRGQQVTLRCSSQSGHNTVSWYQQALGQGPQFIFQYYREEENGRGNFPPRFSGLQFPNYSSELNVNALELDDSALYLCASSYGQGVGNSPLHFGNGTRLTVT.

This chain joins TRBV15 and TRBJ2-5, with 10 bases aligning to TRBD1. The germline gives CDR1 LNHNV, CDR2 YYDKDF (reference sequence). Trimming took 1 base from V and 5 from J; bases not matched to a gene: 4. The CDR3 has 15 amino acids. The CDR3 protein is CATSRGWGQGETQYF. For the CDR3, the DNA is TGTGCCACCAGCAGAGGATGGGGACAGGGGGAGACCCAGTACTTC.

The rearrangement uses TRBV7-9 and TRBJ2-7; weak D call: TRBD1 (5 bases). This CDR3 spans 14 amino acids. The V end lost 1 base, the J end lost 7 bases, and 14 bases lay between the germline ends. Germline values: CDR1 SEHNR, CDR2 FQNEAQ (reference sequence). The CDR3 loop reads CASSLVGQPTEQYF. Here the CDR3 DNA reads TGTGCCAGCAGCTTAGTGGGGCAGCCAACAGAGCAGTACTTC.

The rearrangement uses TRBV10-3 and TRBJ1-1; D is unresolved. Germline CDR1 reads ENHRY; CDR2 reads SYGVKD. This CDR3 comprises 12 residues. Trimming left V 1 base short and J 7 bases short, with 7 bases between. The CDR3 reads CAISELEGEAFF. CDR3 DNA: TGTGCCATCAGTGAGTTAGAGGGTGAAGCTTTCTTT.

The V gene is TRBV5-1, the J gene TRBJ2-3; 8 bases fit TRBD2. The V gene's germline CDR1 is SGHRS and CDR2 YFSETQ. V trimming: 3 bases; J trimming: 1 base; junction bases outside the gene matches: 4. The CDR3 has 15 residues. CDR3 loop: CASSSIAGRTDTQYF. The CDR3 DNA reads as TGCGCCAGCAGCTCCATAGCGGGACGCACAGATACGCAGTATTTT.

This clone was seen a handful of times. V and J are TRBV3-1 (or the pseudogene TRBV3-2) and TRBJ2-1; D remains unclear. This CDR3 has 13 residues. Germline V gives CDR1 LGHDT, CDR2 YNNKEL (reference sequence). Trimming took off 1 base at V and 4 bases at J, with 5 bases between the two ends. The CDR3 sequence: CASSQAGYNEQFF. The CDR3, as DNA: TGTGCCAGCAGCCAAGCCGGGTACAATGAGCAGTTCTTC.

The chain uses TRBV11-2 and TRBJ2-7; D may be TRBD2 (6 bases). CDR1 SGHAT and CDR2 FQNNGV come from the germline V gene. The CDR3 has 15 residues. Trimming pared 0 bases from V and 3 bases from J, leaving 12 bases between. The CDR3 loop reads CASSLDGTPFYEQYF. For the CDR3, the DNA is TGTGCCAGCAGCTTAGATGGGACTCCTTTCTACGAGCAGTACTTC.

The V call is TRBV19, the J call TRBJ2-3, with TRBD2 matching 8 bases. Unmatched junction bases numbered 9, after V lost 5 bases and J lost 2 bases. Germline values: CDR1 LNHDA, CDR2 SQIVND (reference sequence). The length of the CDR3 is 16 residues. Written as DNA, the CDR3 is TGTGCCAGTAGTTTCGGGGGGGCAATCTCCACAGATACGCAGTATTTT. Residues: CASSFGGAISTDTQYF.

This clone was counted a single time. The chain combines TRBV27 with TRBJ2-1; 12 bases map to TRBD2. The CDR3 has 18 amino acids. Unmatched junction bases numbered 11, after V lost 4 bases and J lost 4 bases. Germline CDR1 is MNHEY and CDR2 is SMNVEV (reference sequence). In DNA, the CDR3 is TGTGCCAGCAGTTCCCGGGGTCCAGGGACTAGCGGGTACAATGAGCAGTTCTTC. Its protein product is CASSSRGPGTSGYNEQFF.

As DNA, the CDR3 is TGTGCCAGCAGCTTAGCCAGCGCGGAGACCCAGTACTTC. It yields the protein CASSLASAETQYF. V usage is TRBV7-6 and J usage is TRBJ2-5; D gene ambiguous. The CDR3 runs 13 residues. Germline CDR1 SGHVS, CDR2 FNYEAQ. Trimming took off 0 bases at V and 5 bases at J, with 7 bases between the two ends.

The chain has TRBV28 and TRBJ2-1, with 10 bases lining up with TRBD2. The CDR3 is 14 amino acids. Germline CDR1 and CDR2: MDHEN and SYDVKM. V lost 5 bases and J lost 5; bases outside the gene matches: 3. CDR3 in DNA: TGTGCCAGCAGTATAGCGGGGGGCAACAATGAGCAGTTCTTC. Amino acid sequence: CASSIAGGNNEQFF. Together with reference TRBV28 and TRBJ2-1, the CDR3 gives the full variable domain: DVKVTQSSRYLVKRTGEKVFLECVQDMDHENMFWYRQDPGLGLRLIYFSYDVKMKEKGDIPEGYSVSREKKERFSLILESASTNQTSMYLCASSIAGGNNEQFFGPGTRLTVL.

J is TRBJ2-1 and V is TRBV5-1, with TRBD1 matching over 10 bases. The CDR3 runs to 17 residues. Germline CDR1 reads SGHRS; CDR2 reads YFSETQ. The trim removed 0 bases at V and 6 bases at J, leaving 9 bases unmatched. Here the CDR3 reads CASSLGRTGGIANEQFF. The CDR3 DNA sequence: TGCGCCAGCAGCTTGGGGCGGACAGGGGGGATAGCCAATGAGCAGTTCTTC.

V and J are TRBV28 and TRBJ2-1, with TRBD1 matching over 7 bases. CDR3 length: 11 residues. The J segment lost 12 bases and the V segment lost 5 bases, leaving 4 bases of the junction unmatched. The V gene's germline CDR1 is MDHEN and CDR2 SYDVKM. The CDR3, as DNA: TGTGCCAGCAGTCTCCGGGACAGGCAGTTCTTC. Its translation is CASSLRDRQFF.

This sequence joins TRBV11-2 and TRBJ2-7; 10 nucleotides agree with TRBD1. Germline CDR1 and CDR2: SGHAT and FQNNGV. V shed 5 bases and J 2 bases; nucleotides not matched to a gene: 9. This CDR3 has 16 residues. This chain's CDR3 is CASSLKEGQGTYEQYF. DNA of the CDR3: TGTGCCAGCAGCCTTAAAGAGGGACAGGGGACCTACGAGCAGTACTTC.

This clone was detected only once. J is TRBJ2-2 and V is TRBV5-1, with 10 bases fitting TRBD2. Losses at the gene ends were 2 bases for V and 6 bases for J; bases not matched to a gene: 19. CDR1 and CDR2 from the germline V gene are SGHRS and YFSETQ. There are 20 residues in the CDR3. The CDR3 sequence: CASSFRDTLAGPKRSGELFF. In nucleotides, the CDR3 is TGCGCCAGCAGCTTCCGGGACACACTAGCGGGACCCAAGAGGTCCGGGGAGCTGTTTTTT.

V is TRBV28 and J is TRBJ2-5; possibly TRBD2 for D (6 bases). The CDR3 consists of 15 residues. Trimming left V 3 bases short and J 1 base short, with 12 bases between. The germline V gene has CDR1 MDHEN and CDR2 SYDVKM. The CDR3 spells CASSFQILAQETQYF. In DNA form, the CDR3 reads TGTGCCAGCAGTTTTCAGATACTAGCCCAAGAGACCCAGTACTTC.